This is a list of T cell receptor beta chains from one sample in a study of CD8 T cells in Susac syndrome. In TCRdb, the immunoSEQ multiplex PCR reads were re-called with MiXCR into one record per CDR3 protein. The table has about 130,000 distinct CDR3 sequences, 95% seen once. The sequencing sample was made of CD8+ T cells from PBMCs. The receptor source for this set is a human donor with Susac syndrome. The CDR3 runs from the conserved cysteine through the conserved F or W. D genes are given only for firm matches. Part of the rows lack a size; the others show once, few, many or a class for expanded clones.

D gene | J gene | clone size | V gene | CDR3 DNA | CDR3 protein
NA | TRBJ2-1 | NA | TRBV20-1 | TGCAGTGCCGCAGACCTAGCATCGGATTACAATGAGCAGTTCTTC | CSAADLASDYNEQFF
NA | TRBJ1-2 | once | TRBV5-1 | TGCGCCAGCAGATTGCCTGGGGACGCCGATATGGGCTACACCTTC | CASRLPGDADMGYTF
NA | TRBJ2-7 | once | TRBV30 | TGTGCCTGGAGTGTACGGTGGAGTGACGCCGGAGGGGACGAGCAGTACTTC | CAWSVRWSDAGGDEQYF
NA | TRBJ1-1 | NA | TRBV3-1 | TGTGCCAGCAGCCAAGTGACTGCCAACACTGAAGCTTTCTTT | CASSQVTANTEAFF
TRBD2 | TRBJ2-1 | once | TRBV7-2 | TGTGCCAGCAGCTTAATTGGACTAGCGGGAGATGAGCAGTTCTTC | CASSLIGLAGDEQFF
NA | TRBJ1-2 | once | TRBV6-6 | TGTGCCACTTCGGGGGGTGCTGCCGGCTACACCTTC | CATSGGAAGYTF
NA | TRBJ2-7 | NA | TRBV20-1 | TGCAGTGCTGCCGCAGGGAACTCCTACGAGCAGTACTTC | CSAAAGNSYEQYF
TRBD2 | TRBJ2-7 | NA | TRBV29-1 | TGCAGCGTTGAAGATAGCGGGAGCTCCCCCTACGAGCAGTACTTC | CSVEDSGSSPYEQYF
TRBD1 | TRBJ2-1 | NA | TRBV15 | TGTGCCACCAGCAGTCCTGACAGGGGCGCCTACAATGAGCAGTTCTTC | CATSSPDRGAYNEQFF
NA | TRBJ1-1 | NA | TRBV6-5 | TGTGCCAGCAGACTACATACAGGCCGGGAGGCTGAAGCTTTCTTT | CASRLHTGREAEAFF
NA | TRBJ1-1 | NA | TRBV19 | TGTGCCAGTAGTACCTACCGGGACGGGGGGACTGAAGCTTTCTTT | CASSTYRDGGTEAFF
NA | TRBJ2-7 | NA | TRBV12-3/TRBV12-4 | TGTGCCAGCAGTTTACAGGGCCCGGACGAGCAGTACTTC | CASSLQGPDEQYF
TRBD2 | TRBJ2-5 | once | TRBV11-1 | TGTGCCAGCAGCTTACCCCCGATCCCCGGACTAGCGGGAGGTCATGAGACCCAGTACTTC | CASSLPPIPGLAGGHETQYF
NA | TRBJ1-1 | NA | TRBV7-9 | TGTGCCAGCAGCTTAGGAGTAGGGGAGGCTGAAGCTTTCTTT | CASSLGVGEAEAFF